What follows are 10 T cell receptor beta chains derived from one specimen sequenced in a study of blood T cell repertoires in COVID-19. TCRdb keeps only in-frame clones here, not all; method: immunoSEQ multiplex PCR. Of 150,000 to 200,000 clones in the sample, around 94% were seen once. The sequenced material came from peripheral blood. The origin of the receptors is a man under 40 with COVID-19, enrolled during active disease.

V and J are TRBV25-1 and TRBJ1-1; D perhaps matches TRBD1 (5 bases). Germline lookup yields CDR1 MGHDK and CDR2 SYGVNS. Trimming removed 2 bases from V and 0 bases from J, with 16 bases in between. The CDR3 is 17 amino acids. The CDR3 DNA reads TGTGCCAGCAGTGAACAAGGTCCAGGGCCCATGAACACTGAAGCTTTCTTT. Protein: CASSEQGPGPMNTEAFF.

This rearrangement joins TRBV3-1 (or the pseudogene TRBV3-2) to TRBJ1-3; 7 nucleotides agree with TRBD1. CDR1 LGHDT and CDR2 YNNKEL come from the germline V gene (reference sequence). V lost 4 bases, J lost 0 bases, and 3 bases stayed unmatched. CDR3 size: 15 residues. The CDR3 nucleotides are TGTGCCAGCAGCCCCAGGGACAGCTCTGGAAACACCATATATTTT. Translating gives CASSPRDSSGNTIYF.

The chain uses TRBV21-1 and TRBJ2-7; the table's TRBD2 call for D was not verified on the DNA. TRBV21-1 is termed a pseudogene. The CDR3 has 17 amino acids. CDR3 loop: CASSKRGARGRGYEQYF. DNA for the CDR3: TGTGCCAGCAGCAAACGCGGGGCTAGGGGACGGGGATACGAGCAGTACTTC.

The chain combines TRBV7-7 with TRBJ2-2; the D gene is possibly TRBD2 (6 bases). V was cut by 5 bases and J by 1 base, with 11 bases left in between. This CDR3 spans 15 amino acids. Germline values: CDR1 SSHAT, CDR2 FNYEAQ (reference sequence). The CDR3 DNA reads TGTGCCAGCAGCCCGGGACTTCTGAACACCGGGGAGCTGTTTTTT. Translated, it gives CASSPGLLNTGELFF.

The chain recombines TRBV14 with TRBJ1-1; the match to TRBD1 covers 7 bases. Germline-derived CDR1 and CDR2 are SGHDN and FVKESK. J lost 4 bases, V lost 4 bases, and 6 bases had no gene match. This CDR3 spans 14 amino acids. The DNA for the CDR3 is TGTGCCAGCAGCCGTACACAGGGGATCACTGAAGCTTTCTTT. Translation gives CASSRTQGITEAFF.

The rearrangement joins TRBV7-9 to TRBJ2-1; the match to TRBD2 covers 10 bases. CDR1 and CDR2 from the germline V gene are SEHNR and FQNEAQ (reference sequence). The junction had 12 bases not matched to a gene; V was cut back by 5 bases and J by 8 bases. The CDR3 is 16 residues long. In DNA form, the CDR3 reads TGTGCCAGCAGCCCCCGGACTAGCGGATTAGGGGATGAGCAGTTCTTC. Residues: CASSPRTSGLGDEQFF.

The chain links TRBV5-1 to TRBJ1-2, with 11 bases fitting TRBD1. V lost 0 bases to trimming and J lost 4 bases; unmatched junction nucleotides: 5. The CDR3 runs to 16 residues. Germline V gene data show CDR1 as SGHRS and CDR2 as YFSETQ. In DNA form, the CDR3 reads TGCGCCAGCAGCTTGGCGGACAGGGGGCCGGTCTATGGCTACACCTTC. It encodes CASSLADRGPVYGYTF.

V is TRBV4-1 and J is TRBJ1-1, with D perhaps TRBD1 (6 bases). The CDR3 extends over 15 amino acids. The V gene's germline CDR1 is MGHRA and CDR2 YSYEKL. Trimming pared 4 bases from V and 1 base from J, leaving 13 bases between. The CDR3 loop reads CASSPGGGGNTEAFF. The CDR3 DNA is TGCGCCAGCAGCCCGGGAGGGGGTGGGAACACTGAAGCTTTCTTT.

The chain couples TRBV7-3 to TRBJ2-7; possibly TRBD2 for D (6 bases). Germline lookup yields CDR1 SGHTA and CDR2 FQGTGA. The V end lost 5 bases, the J end lost 5 bases, and 19 bases lay between the germline ends. The CDR3 length is 15 residues. The CDR3, as DNA: TGTGCCAGCAGCATCGGGGGTACGACCCTCCACGAGCAGTACTTC. As protein: CASSIGGTTLHEQYF.

This clone showed up just once. The V and J genes are TRBV25-1 and TRBJ2-2, with 8 bases matching TRBD1. V lost 3 bases, J lost 3 bases, and 3 bases stayed unmatched. The CDR3 covers 15 residues. The germline CDR1 and CDR2 sequences are MGHDK and SYGVNS. CDR3 coding DNA: TGTGCCAGCAGTGACGGACAGGGACACACCGGGGAGCTGTTTTTT. Protein sequence: CASSDGQGHTGELFF.